This TCR beta chain came from a study of blood T cell repertoires in COVID-19. Turning to the study itself: Sample material is recorded as cDNA or gDNA derived from T cells, B-cell-depleted T cells, or PBMCs.

Germline-derived CDR1 and CDR2 are MNHNS and SASEGT. V was pared by 3 bases and J by 2 bases, with 14 bases between. CDR3 length: 15 amino acids. The protocol was immunoSEQ multiplex PCR, while the TCRdb copy is restricted to in-frame clones and leaves out a portion. Of roughly 60,000 clones detected, around 90% appear once; the ten largest clones hold 9% to 9.5%. This clone was seen more than once but under ten times. The sequencing sample was made of peripheral blood. This clonotype originated in an elderly woman with active COVID-19. The chain recombines TRBV6-1 with TRBJ2-7; D ambiguous. The CDR3 here is CASSEAERVTYEQYF. The CDR3 coding sequence is TGTGCCAGCAGTGAGGCCGAGCGAGTAACCTACGAGCAGTACTTC.